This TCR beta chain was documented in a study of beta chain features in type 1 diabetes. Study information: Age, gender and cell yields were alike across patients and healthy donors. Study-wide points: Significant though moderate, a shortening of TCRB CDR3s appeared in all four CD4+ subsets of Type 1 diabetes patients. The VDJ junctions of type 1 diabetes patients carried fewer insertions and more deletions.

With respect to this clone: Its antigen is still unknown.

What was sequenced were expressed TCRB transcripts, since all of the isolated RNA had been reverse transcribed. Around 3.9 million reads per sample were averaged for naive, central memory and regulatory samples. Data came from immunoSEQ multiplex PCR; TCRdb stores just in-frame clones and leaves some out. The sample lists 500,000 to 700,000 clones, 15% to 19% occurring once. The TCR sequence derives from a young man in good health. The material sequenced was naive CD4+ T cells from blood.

The CDR3 loop is CASSSGRLPYSNQPQHF. In nucleotides, the CDR3 is TGTGCCAGCAGCTCGGGACGGCTCCCTTATAGCAATCAGCCCCAGCATTTT. The chain joins TRBV7-2 to TRBJ1-5, with D possibly TRBD1 on 5 matching bases. Trimming pared 4 bases from V and 0 bases from J, leaving 16 bases between. CDR3 length: 17 residues. Germline lookup yields CDR1 SGHTA and CDR2 FQGNSA. Drawing the rest from reference TRBV7-2 and TRBJ1-5, the complete variable domain is GAGVSQSPSNKVTEKGKDVELRCDPISGHTALYWYRQSLGQGLEFLIYFQGNSAPDKSGLPSDRFSAERTGGSVSTLTIQRTQQEDSAVYLCASSSGRLPYSNQPQHFGDGTRLSIL.